Shown below are 21 T cell receptor beta chains from a single sample sequenced in a study of cytomegalovirus exposure and HLA in healthy donors. Both 60 Vbeta primers and 13 Jbeta primers went into the PCR. Clones were read by immunoSEQ multiplex PCR, and TCRdb kept only the in-frame ones, dropping some. The table has about 59,000 clones, roughly 84% seen once. The source material was PBMCs. The receptors stem from a human donor in good health.

CDR3 DNA sequence: TGTGCCAGCAGCCCTGATAGTACGCAGTATTTT. Residues: CASSPDSTQYF. The gene calls are TRBV7-9 and TRBJ2-3; D remains unclear. This CDR3 is 11 amino acids long. From germline, CDR1 is SEHNR and CDR2 FQNEAQ (reference sequence). V lost 5 bases to trimming and J lost 8 bases, with 8 bases between them.

The rearrangement uses TRBV19 and TRBJ2-1; 10 bases are shared with TRBD1. This CDR3 is 14 amino acids long. V trimming: 3 bases; J trimming: 7 bases; junction bases outside the gene matches: 3. Germline CDR1 and CDR2: LNHDA and SQIVND (reference sequence). CDR3 region: CASSMGQGRNEQFF. The CDR3 region has the DNA TGTGCCAGTAGTATGGGACAGGGGCGGAATGAGCAGTTCTTC.

V usage is TRBV5-1 and J usage is TRBJ2-1; TRBD2 matches 8 bases. With 3 bases clipped from V and 5 bases from J, the junction kept 7 bases outside the gene matches. Germline CDR1 reads SGHRS; CDR2 reads YFSETQ. The length of the CDR3 is 15 residues. CDR3 region: CASSSPSGLHNEQFF. CDR3 nucleotides: TGCGCCAGCAGCTCCCCTAGCGGGTTACACAATGAGCAGTTCTTC.

The CDR3: CASSPRTSYYEQYF. CDR3 coding DNA: TGTGCCAGCAGCCCTCGGACTAGTTACTACGAGCAGTACTTC. The rearrangement uses TRBV7-8 and TRBJ2-7; 7 bases agree with TRBD2. CDR3 size: 14 residues. Germline loops: CDR1 SGHVS, CDR2 FQNEAQ. The V and J ends lost 5 bases and 3 bases, in that order; junction bases with no gene match: 7.

The rearrangement joins TRBV5-1 to TRBJ1-4, with D perhaps TRBD1 (6 bases). CDR3 length equals 16 residues. Trimming took off 5 bases at V and 0 bases at J, with 14 bases between the two ends. Germline loops: CDR1 SGHRS, CDR2 YFSETQ. Here the CDR3 reads CASRKGQSSTNEKLFF. The CDR3 region has the DNA TGCGCCAGCAGAAAAGGACAGAGTTCAACTAATGAAAAACTGTTTTTT. Supplemented by reference TRBV5-1 and TRBJ1-4, the full variable domain reads KAGVTQTPRYLIKTRGQQVTLSCSPISGHRSVSWYQQTPGQGLQFLFEYFSETQRNKGNFPGRFSGRQFSNSRSEMNVSTLELGDSALYLCASRKGQSSTNEKLFFGSGTQLSVL.

V and J are TRBV7-8 and TRBJ1-4; TRBD1 might be the D (5 bases). In germline, CDR1 is SGHVS, CDR2 FQNEAQ. The germline V and J ends were trimmed by 4 bases and 5 bases, with 17 bases remaining between them. The CDR3 length is 16 residues. The CDR3 loop is CASSSPTAGPNEKLFF. CDR3 nucleotides: TGTGCCAGCAGCTCACCAACTGCGGGGCCGAATGAAAAACTGTTTTTT.

This rearrangement joins TRBV6-1 to TRBJ2-5, with 9 nucleotides matching TRBD2. Trimming at V came to 3 bases and at J to 2 bases, leaving 4 bases not matched to a gene. Germline lookup yields CDR1 MNHNS and CDR2 SASEGT. The CDR3 consists of 15 residues. DNA of the CDR3: TGTGCCAGCAGTGAGACTGCGGGAGGGCAAGAGACCCAGTACTTC. It is translated as CASSETAGGQETQYF.

This clone was seen just once. V usage is TRBV30 and J usage is TRBJ2-5; TRBD1 is a possible D gene (7 bases). This CDR3 spans 15 amino acids. Germline V gene sequence: CDR1 GTSNPN, CDR2 SVGIG (reference sequence). The ends were cut back, 0 bases at V and 7 bases at J, with 18 bases in the middle. CDR3 residues: CAWSVLTGEVGTQYF. CDR3 nucleotides: TGTGCCTGGAGTGTACTTACAGGGGAGGTTGGGACCCAGTACTTC.

The chain carries TRBV7-3 and TRBJ2-1; D is unresolved. Between the trimmed V and J ends, which lost 2 bases and 0 bases, there was a span of 14 bases. CDR3 length: 17 residues. Looked up from germline, CDR1 is SGHTA and CDR2 is FQGTGA. CDR3 nucleotide sequence: TGTGCCAGCAGCTTATCGGCGGCCCTGAGCTCCTACAATGAGCAGTTCTTC. As protein: CASSLSAALSSYNEQFF.

The chain's CDR3 is CASSLVGTSGYYSYNEQFF. CDR3 coding DNA: TGTGCCAGCAGCTTAGTTGGGACTAGCGGATACTACTCCTACAATGAGCAGTTCTTC. This chain connects TRBV7-2 to TRBJ2-1; 11 bases are shared with TRBD2. J lost 0 bases, V lost 1 base, and 8 bases had no gene match. The CDR3 is made up of 19 amino acids. The V gene's germline CDR1 is SGHTA and CDR2 FQGNSA.

This clone has just one count. The chain is built from TRBV27 and TRBJ2-1; 9 bases line up with TRBD1. V shed 2 bases and J 6 bases; nucleotides not matched to a gene: 11. There are 17 residues in the CDR3. CDR1 is MNHEY and CDR2 is SMNVEV in the germline V gene (reference sequence). The CDR3 bases are TGTGCCAGCAGTTTAGGTCCCGGGACAGGGTGGGTCAATGAGCAGTTCTTC. Protein sequence: CASSLGPGTGWVNEQFF.

V usage is TRBV4-1 and J usage is TRBJ2-7, with D possibly TRBD1 on 5 matching bases. The CDR3 is made up of 17 amino acids. V lost 1 base to trimming and J lost 7 bases, with 23 bases between them. Germline lookup yields CDR1 MGHRA and CDR2 YSYEKL. The CDR3 DNA is TGCGCCAGCAGCCAAGGCAGGGCTGGCAGGCTGACTGGAGAGCAGTACTTC. Its protein is CASSQGRAGRLTGEQYF.

J is TRBJ1-5 and V is TRBV23-1; no reliable D call. TRBV23-1 is placed among ORFs of uncertain function. The CDR3 has 14 amino acids. V was shortened by 8 bases and J by 0 bases, with 11 bases between the two germline ends. Here the CDR3 DNA reads TGCGCCAGCGTTTTGTCCAATAGCAATCAGCCCCAGCATTTT. It translates to CASVLSNSNQPQHF.

This chain links TRBV9 with TRBJ1-6, with D possibly being TRBD1 (5 bases). The CDR3 spans 17 residues. CDR1 and CDR2 from the germline V gene are SGDLS and YYNGEE. V shed 4 bases and J shed 9 bases, with 23 bases lying between them. CDR3 nucleotide sequence: TGTGCCAGCAGCTCCCGGGGGGAGGTAAAAGAGGGTTCACCCCTCCACTTT. It encodes CASSSRGEVKEGSPLHF.

The V call is TRBV7-3, the J call TRBJ2-3; 13 bases agree with TRBD2. This CDR3 region has 17 residues. V dropped 6 bases and J dropped 2; count of bases not matched to a gene: 8. From germline, CDR1 is SGHTA and CDR2 FQGTGA. The CDR3 DNA reads as TGTGCCAGCAGTTATGGACTAGCGGGAGTTAACACAGATACGCAGTATTTT. It translates to CASSYGLAGVNTDTQYF.

The rearrangement joins TRBV4-3 to TRBJ2-5; weak D call: TRBD1 (6 bases). The DNA end is a closer match to TRBJ2-7, so the J assignment may be wrong. CDR3 length equals 15 residues. From germline, CDR1 is LGHNA and CDR2 YSLEER. The CDR3 coding sequence is TGCGCCAGCAGCCGCCGGACAGTAGGAGCCTACGAGCAGTACTTC. Translation: CASSRRTVGAYEQYF.

Only one count was recorded for this clone. The J gene is TRBJ1-1, the V gene TRBV11-1, with D perhaps matching TRBD1 (6 bases). V lost 5 bases to trimming and J lost 4 bases, with 20 bases between them. Germline lookup yields CDR1 SGHAT and CDR2 FQDESV (reference sequence). The CDR3 spans 16 residues. The CDR3: CASSPGTPWGITEAFF. The DNA for the CDR3 is TGTGCCAGCAGCCCGGGGACACCCTGGGGAATCACTGAAGCTTTCTTT.

In its sample, this clone was seen once. The chain has TRBV19 and TRBJ2-2; possible D gene TRBD1, 6 bases. Between the trimmed V and J ends, which lost 6 bases and 4 bases, there was a span of 15 bases. Germline assignment: CDR1 LNHDA and CDR2 SQIVND (reference sequence). The CDR3 sequence is 15 residues long. The CDR3 spells CASSTRQASTGELFF. CDR3 DNA: TGTGCCAGTAGCACTCGACAGGCGAGCACCGGGGAGCTGTTTTTT.

The chain joins TRBV19 to TRBJ2-6; D is unclear. Germline lookup yields CDR1 LNHDA and CDR2 SQIVND (reference sequence). Trimming stripped 10 bases from V and 4 bases from J, with 14 bases between. The CDR3 is 14 residues long. The CDR3 DNA is TGTGCCACAACCCCAACCCAGGGGGCCAACGTCCTGACTTTC. This translates into CATTPTQGANVLTF.

This chain connects TRBV29-1 to TRBJ1-3, with a possible D match to TRBD1 (6 bases). Trimming removed 4 bases from V and 1 base from J, with 8 bases in between. The CDR3 totals 13 residues. The germline V gene has CDR1 SQVTM and CDR2 ANQGSEA. The CDR3 loop is CSVGGGSGNTIYF. The CDR3, as DNA: TGCAGCGTTGGAGGGGGATCTGGAAACACCATATATTTT.

The chain links TRBV5-1 to TRBJ1-4, with D unclear. The CDR3 sequence is 17 residues long. Germline CDR1 SGHRS, CDR2 YFSETQ. Deletions cut 0 bases from V and 8 bases from J, with 20 bases between. CDR3 protein: CASSLAPGVDTEEKLFF. As DNA, the CDR3 is TGCGCCAGCAGCTTGGCTCCAGGCGTCGATACAGAGGAAAAACTGTTTTTT.